A selection of T cell receptor beta chains follows, all from one sample in a study of blood T cell repertoires in COVID-19. The protocol was immunoSEQ multiplex PCR, while the TCRdb copy is restricted to in-frame clones and leaves out a portion. This table has approximately 250,000 clones, approximately 88% appearing once. Material: PBMCs or T cells enriched from blood (not recorded which). The origin of the receptors is a middle-aged woman with acute COVID-19. Both conserved end residues are part of each CDR3.

>TRBV10-2|TRBJ1-1
CASRGQLYTEAFF
>TRBV5-1|TRBJ2-7
CASSILDTAYEQYF
>TRBV7-3|TRBJ1-1
CASSSQGNTEAFF
>TRBV4-3|TRBJ2-1
CASSQSTSGSEPVGEQFF
>TRBV5-4|TRBJ2-1
CASSRDRNNEQFF
>TRBV27|TRBJ1-3
CASSPGQGGSTGNTIYF
>TRBV19|TRBJ2-7
CASSIVGTGAEEQYF
>TRBV6-5|TRBJ2-3
CASRRREPGTDTQYF
>TRBV5-5|TRBJ1-1
CASSLDFVGAFF
>TRBV18|TRBJ1-2
CASSHGQGVAYGYTF
>TRBV5-1|TRBJ2-3
CASSSSVSGVADTQYF
>TRBV2|TRBJ1-5
CASRASNQPQHF
>TRBV18|TRBJ1-5
CASSLRQNQPQHF
>TRBV5-8|TRBJ1-6
CASSIGDRALILNSPLHF
>TRBV2|TRBJ1-3
CASGHPVTIYF
>TRBV7-2|TRBJ1-2
CASSLAVGDRVIGGYTF
>TRBV10-3|TRBJ1-6
CAISQGVDSPLHF
>TRBV7-9|TRBJ1-3
CASSSFRDKNKRNTIYF
>TRBV7-6|TRBJ2-2
CASSLYMAVESGELFF
>TRBV28|TRBJ2-2
CASSLSFTGELFF
>TRBV3-1/TRBV3-2|TRBJ2-7
CASSQLLVAGSSYEQYF
>TRBV27|TRBJ1-2
CASSSPGQGYGYTF
>TRBV3-1/TRBV3-2|TRBJ2-5
CASSPSSSSPGKETQYF
>TRBV19|TRBJ2-5
CASSNRDRSWETQYF
>TRBV2|TRBJ2-3
CASSEQNTDTQYF
>TRBV7-2|TRBJ2-2
CASSPQGLNTGELFF
>TRBV19|TRBJ1-2
CASSLSLERVYTF
>TRBV4-2|TRBJ2-2
CASSPLWAGGNTGELFF
>TRBV19|TRBJ2-2
CASSVISGHTGELFF
>TRBV19|TRBJ1-2
CASSRDRAFYGYTF
>TRBV24-1|TRBJ2-5
CATSDPTRSGRAGETQYF
>TRBV11-3|TRBJ1-1
CASSLGGRVTEAFF
>TRBV3-1/TRBV3-2|TRBJ1-5
CASSPTVISNQPQHF
>TRBV11-2|TRBJ1-2
CASRARDNNYGYTF
>TRBV14|TRBJ1-3
CASGSTNTIYF
>TRBV7-2|TRBJ2-3
CASSLAGVDTQYF
>TRBV18|TRBJ2-6
CASSQQKGANVLTF
>TRBV11-2|TRBJ1-5
CASSLGGSNQPQHF
>TRBV24-1|TRBJ1-1
CATPGQSAQEAFF
>TRBV10-1|TRBJ1-1
CASSESRNTEAFF
>TRBV7-2|TRBJ2-3
CASSSGLAGRADTQYF
>TRBV5-6|TRBJ1-3
CASSFNSGNTIYF
>TRBV28|TRBJ1-5
CASRIESYRVVGNQPQHF
>TRBV7-2|TRBJ2-3
CASRPGTHTDTQYF
>TRBV19|TRBJ2-3
CASSIGTLSTDTQYF
>TRBV5-1|TRBJ2-1
CASSPGAYNEQFF
>TRBV19|TRBJ1-2
CASSIDGGQGWSGYTF
>TRBV10-3|TRBJ1-1
CAISESTGGSAEAFF
>TRBV29-1|TRBJ2-1
CSVEVHELTNEQFF
>TRBV6-6|TRBJ1-4
CASSLPDRATTNEKLFF
>TRBV2|TRBJ2-5
CASSSWDRQETQYF
>TRBV4-1|TRBJ2-1
CASSQEWGGPLNEQFF
>TRBV7-2|TRBJ2-1
CASSLEAGIYNEQFF
>TRBV15|TRBJ1-2
CATSRDWGEGGYTF